This is a list of T cell receptor beta chains from one sample in a study of T cell repertoires in cytomegalovirus infection. Via MiXCR, TCRdb re-called the reads, giving one row per CDR3 protein. The profile shows roughly 300,000 distinct CDR3 sequences, around a tenth of them singletons. The sequencing input was PBMCs. The receptors were sampled from a human donor in good health (CMV status not recorded). Some clones in this sample may be carry-over from other donors' samples. Both conserved end residues are part of each CDR3. Fields, in order: clone size, J gene, V gene, D gene, CDR3 protein, CDR3 DNA. The D gene is left open where the match is weak. The size entry is marked missing in some rows and otherwise reads once, few, many or a size class.

size: many
J: TRBJ2-7
V: TRBV6-6
D: .
CDR3: CASSSRVYEQYF
DNA: TGTGCCAGCAGTTCCAGGGTCTACGAGCAGTACTTC

size: many
J: TRBJ1-5
V: TRBV6-6
D: .
CDR3: CASSSRGGGAFSNQPQHF
DNA: TGTGCCAGCAGTTCGAGGGGGGGGGGGGCCTTTAGCAATCAGCCCCAGCATTTT

size: many
J: TRBJ1-2
V: TRBV27
D: .
CDR3: CASSLSRKRVANYGYTF
DNA: TGTGCCAGCAGTTTATCTCGAAAGAGGGTAGCTAACTATGGCTACACCTTC

size: many
J: TRBJ2-1
V: TRBV7-9
D: TRBD2
CDR3: CASSSLTGTRTYNEQFF
DNA: TGTGCCAGCAGCTCGCTCACCGGGACTAGGACCTACAATGAGCAGTTCTTC

size: few
J: TRBJ2-7
V: TRBV6-2/TRBV6-3
D: .
CDR3: CASRTGREKYYEQYF
DNA: TGTGCCAGCAGGACAGGGCGGGAGAAGTACTACGAGCAGTACTTC

size: many
J: TRBJ2-2
V: TRBV12-3/TRBV12-4
D: TRBD2
CDR3: CASTISGAGTGELFF
DNA: TGTGCCAGCACCATTAGCGGGGCCGGGACCGGGGAGCTGTTTTTT

size: few
J: TRBJ2-7
V: TRBV7-2
D: .
CDR3: CASSFPAGGRGNYYEQYF
DNA: TGTGCCAGCAGCTTCCCCGCCGGTGGGCGGGGAAACTATTACGAGCAGTACTTC

size: many
J: TRBJ1-3
V: TRBV12-3/TRBV12-4
D: .
CDR3: CASSLTGTGNTIYF
DNA: TGTGCCAGCAGTTTAACAGGGACTGGAAACACCATATATTTT

size: many
J: TRBJ1-2
V: TRBV10-3
D: .
CDR3: CAISESRVSANYGYTF
DNA: TGTGCCATCAGTGAGTCGCGTGTTTCTGCTAACTATGGCTACACCTTC

size: few
J: TRBJ2-7
V: TRBV5-1
D: TRBD1
CDR3: CASSFTQGIYEQYF
DNA: TGCGCCAGCAGCTTTACACAGGGGATCTACGAGCAGTACTTC

size: .
J: TRBJ1-4
V: TRBV7-9
D: .
CDR3: CASSLGVGGSATGLFF
DNA: TGTGCCAGCAGCTTAGGAGTTGGGGGTTCGGCCACGGGGCTGTTTTTT

size: few
J: TRBJ2-6
V: TRBV7-9
D: .
CDR3: CASSFVGSGANVLTF
DNA: TGTGCCAGCAGCTTTGTGGGCTCTGGGGCCAACGTCCTGACTTTC

size: once
J: TRBJ2-1
V: TRBV28
D: .
CDR3: CASSLPQGFEWNEQFF
DNA: TGTGCCAGCAGTTTACCGCAGGGATTTGAGTGGAATGAGCAGTTCTTC

size: many
J: TRBJ2-7
V: TRBV7-2
D: .
CDR3: CASSPRDVSSYEQYF
DNA: TGTGCCAGCAGTCCCCGGGACGTGAGCTCCTACGAGCAGTACTTC

size: .
J: TRBJ1-3
V: TRBV28
D: .
CDR3: CASSSLLSGTLNSGNTIYF
DNA: TGTGCCAGCAGTAGCTTGCTGAGCGGGACACTAAACTCTGGAAACACCATATATTTT

size: .
J: TRBJ2-7
V: TRBV7-6
D: TRBD2
CDR3: CASRTGGGAVYF
DNA: TGTGCCAGCAGGACGGGAGGGGGAGCAGTGTACTTC

size: many
J: TRBJ2-7
V: TRBV27
D: TRBD1
CDR3: CASSSVNRGLYEQYF
DNA: TGTGCCAGCAGTTCCGTCAACAGGGGGCTCTACGAGCAGTACTTC

size: .
J: TRBJ2-7
V: TRBV29-1
D: .
CDR3: CSVVSSYEQYF
DNA: TGCAGCGTTGTAAGCAGTTACGAGCAGTACTTC

size: .
J: TRBJ1-1
V: TRBV20-1
D: .
CDR3: CSTSKARNTEAFF
DNA: TGCAGTACTTCTAAGGCGAGGAACACTGAAGCTTTCTTT

size: many
J: TRBJ2-1
V: TRBV19
D: TRBD1
CDR3: CASSISTGGLYNEQFF
DNA: TGTGCCAGTAGTATATCAACAGGGGGCCTATACAATGAGCAGTTCTTC

size: .
J: TRBJ1-2
V: TRBV7-9
D: .
CDR3: CASSLGGLYGYTF
DNA: TGTGCCAGCAGCTTAGGAGGGTTATATGGCTACACCTTC

size: few
J: TRBJ2-7
V: TRBV10-3
D: .
CDR3: CAISLLSVSSRTYEQYF
DNA: TGTGCCATCAGCCTATTATCCGTCTCTTCAAGGACCTACGAGCAGTACTTC

size: .
J: TRBJ1-1
V: TRBV28
D: .
CDR3: CASRPGGPRTAFF
DNA: TGTGCCAGCAGGCCTGGAGGCCCCCGGACCGCTTTCTTT

size: many
J: TRBJ1-2
V: TRBV7-2
D: TRBD1
CDR3: CASSLGGTAVGYTF
DNA: TGTGCCAGCAGCTTAGGTGGGACAGCCGTCGGCTACACCTTC

size: .
J: TRBJ1-1
V: TRBV4-3
D: TRBD1
CDR3: CASSQDGQGKREAFF
DNA: TGCGCCAGCAGCCAAGATGGACAGGGGAAGCGTGAAGCTTTCTTT

size: few
J: TRBJ2-1
V: TRBV6-4
D: TRBD2
CDR3: CASKGTSGGNEQFF
DNA: TGTGCCAGCAAGGGGACTAGCGGCGGCAATGAGCAGTTCTTC

size: .
J: TRBJ2-1
V: TRBV28
D: TRBD1
CDR3: CASCRDRDVNEQFF
DNA: TGTGCCAGCTGCCGGGACAGGGACGTCAATGAGCAGTTCTTC

size: few
J: TRBJ2-2
V: TRBV19
D: .
CDR3: CASSNPMAGELFF
DNA: TGTGCCAGTAGTAACCCGATGGCGGGGGAGCTGTTTTTT

size: many
J: TRBJ2-1
V: TRBV20-1
D: TRBD1
CDR3: CSAPGTGASDPVF
DNA: TGCAGTGCTCCCGGGACAGGGGCCTCCGACCCCGTCTTC

size: many
J: TRBJ1-3
V: TRBV28
D: .
CDR3: CASSLSPRSGNTIYF
DNA: TGTGCCAGCAGTTTATCGCCGCGCTCTGGAAACACCATATATTTT

size: few
J: TRBJ2-7
V: TRBV19
D: .
CDR3: CASSIDFARRYEQYF
DNA: TGTGCCAGTAGTATAGATTTCGCCAGAAGGTACGAGCAGTACTTC

size: few
J: TRBJ2-7
V: TRBV28
D: .
CDR3: CASISGDLEQYF
DNA: TGTGCCAGCATCTCGGGAGATCTCGAGCAGTACTTC

size: few
J: TRBJ1-2
V: TRBV6-6
D: TRBD1
CDR3: CASSYFGQGDGYTF
DNA: TGTGCCAGCAGTTACTTCGGACAGGGCGACGGCTACACCTTC

size: few
J: TRBJ2-7
V: TRBV4-3
D: .
CDR3: CASSQALGAGASYEQYF
DNA: TGCGCCAGCAGCCAAGCCCTAGGGGCAGGGGCATCCTACGAGCAGTACTTC

size: many
J: TRBJ2-1
V: TRBV6-2/TRBV6-3
D: .
CDR3: CASSYRGVSYNEQFF
DNA: TGTGCCAGCAGTTACCGCGGGGTATCCTACAATGAGCAGTTCTTC

size: .
J: TRBJ2-7
V: TRBV7-3
D: .
CDR3: CASSLRASASYEQYF
DNA: TGTGCCAGCAGCTTAAGGGCCTCAGCATCCTACGAGCAGTACTTC

size: few
J: TRBJ2-3
V: TRBV6-1
D: TRBD2
CDR3: CAVSRLAGARDTQYF
DNA: TGTGCCGTATCACGACTAGCGGGGGCCAGGGATACGCAGTATTTT

size: many
J: TRBJ1-2
V: TRBV7-8
D: .
CDR3: CASSLVPGDYGYTF
DNA: TGTGCCAGCAGCTTAGTCCCGGGGGATTATGGCTACACCTTC

size: .
J: TRBJ1-6
V: TRBV7-8
D: .
CDR3: CASSLVRRAGTRTPLHF
DNA: TGTGCCAGCAGCTTAGTGCGTCGGGCAGGGACTAGAACACCCCTCCACTTT

size: .
J: TRBJ2-7
V: TRBV10-3
D: TRBD2
CDR3: CAISGKLAGQSYEQYF
DNA: TGTGCCATCAGCGGAAAACTAGCGGGGCAATCCTACGAGCAGTACTTC

size: few
J: TRBJ2-1
V: TRBV7-9
D: TRBD2
CDR3: CASSYRRLAGAYNEQFF
DNA: TGTGCCAGCAGCTATAGGAGGCTAGCGGGGGCATACAATGAGCAGTTCTTC

size: .
J: TRBJ2-3
V: TRBV4-2
D: TRBD2
CDR3: CASSQDLSGNPGSTDTQYF
DNA: TGTGCCAGCAGCCAAGATTTAAGCGGGAACCCGGGCAGCACAGATACGCAGTATTTT

size: many
J: TRBJ1-1
V: TRBV5-4
D: .
CDR3: CASSLEKNTEAFF
DNA: TGTGCCAGCAGCTTGGAAAAGAACACTGAAGCTTTCTTT

size: many
J: TRBJ2-1
V: TRBV7-2
D: TRBD2
CDR3: CASRTGLAGGFDDEQFF
DNA: TGTGCCAGCAGAACGGGACTAGCGGGGGGGTTTGACGATGAGCAGTTCTTC

size: .
J: TRBJ1-1
V: TRBV19
D: .
CDR3: CASSIEPILKGAFF
DNA: TGTGCCAGTAGTATCGAACCCATTCTGAAAGGAGCTTTCTTT

size: many
J: TRBJ2-5
V: TRBV6-5
D: .
CDR3: CASSLTGIMETQYF
DNA: TGTGCCAGCAGTTTAACAGGGATTATGGAGACCCAGTACTTC

size: many
J: TRBJ1-5
V: TRBV7-2
D: TRBD1
CDR3: CASTADRGHQPQHF
DNA: TGTGCCAGCACCGCGGACAGGGGCCATCAGCCCCAGCATTTT

size: many
J: TRBJ1-4
V: TRBV6-5
D: .
CDR3: CASSYSITGGKLFF
DNA: TGTGCCAGCAGTTACTCGATAACTGGGGGGAAACTGTTTTTT

size: few
J: TRBJ1-2
V: TRBV10-3
D: .
CDR3: CAISVNPARRGGYTF
DNA: TGTGCCATCAGTGTAAACCCCGCGCGGAGAGGGGGCTACACCTTC

size: .
J: TRBJ2-2
V: TRBV7-2
D: .
CDR3: CASSPSGPVEPFF
DNA: TGTGCCAGCAGCCCGAGTGGGCCCGTGGAGCCGTTTTTT

size: .
J: TRBJ2-2
V: TRBV29-1
D: TRBD2
CDR3: CSVSGLAGAIPTGELFF
DNA: TGCAGCGTTTCGGGACTAGCGGGAGCAATACCCACCGGGGAGCTGTTTTTT

size: few
J: TRBJ1-6
V: TRBV28
D: .
CDR3: CASSSLPSGTLNSPLHF
DNA: TGTGCCAGCAGTTCTCTCCCCTCGGGGACACTAAATTCACCCCTCCACTTT

size: .
J: TRBJ2-5
V: TRBV12-3/TRBV12-4
D: TRBD2
CDR3: CASSVTSVGETQYF
DNA: TGTGCCAGCAGTGTCACTAGCGTGGGGGAGACCCAGTACTTC

size: many
J: TRBJ2-7
V: TRBV7-8
D: .
CDR3: CASSARDTPSYEQYF
DNA: TGTGCCAGCAGCGCCCGGGACACCCCCTCCTACGAGCAGTACTTC